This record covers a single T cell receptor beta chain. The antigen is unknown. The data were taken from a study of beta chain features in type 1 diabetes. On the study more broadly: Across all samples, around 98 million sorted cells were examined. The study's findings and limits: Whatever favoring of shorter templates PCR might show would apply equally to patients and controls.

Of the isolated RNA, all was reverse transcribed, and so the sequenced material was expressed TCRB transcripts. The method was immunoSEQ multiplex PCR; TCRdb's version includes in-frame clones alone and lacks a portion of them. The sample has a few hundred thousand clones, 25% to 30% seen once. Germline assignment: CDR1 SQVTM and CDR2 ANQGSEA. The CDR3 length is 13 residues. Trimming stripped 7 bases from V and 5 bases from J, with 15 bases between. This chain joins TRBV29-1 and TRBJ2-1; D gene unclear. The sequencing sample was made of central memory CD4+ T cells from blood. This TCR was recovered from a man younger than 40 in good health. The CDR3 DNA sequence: TGCAGCGGGCGGTCCCCGCCTGACAATGAGCAGTTCTTC. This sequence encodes CSGRSPPDNEQFF.